Only a few counts were recorded for the clone carrying this T cell receptor (beta chain). What it binds is not known. The data originate from a study of CD8 T cells in ankylosing spondylitis. Findings and limits, study-wide: Matched ankylosing spondylitis synovial fluid reportedly showed significant enrichment of disease-linked clones. A TCR beta motif made of eight highly homologous variants seemed typical of ankylosing spondylitis blood. Reactive arthritis synovial fluid and blood previously showed some of these motif variants.

TCRdb fed the 5' RACE reads into MiXCR, producing one record per CDR3 protein. This table holds around 250,000 distinct CDR3 sequences, roughly 32% found once. Sample: blood, either unsorted or a sorted T cell fraction (not recorded which). This TCR came from a male donor with ankylosing spondylitis or in good health (not recorded which).

CDR3 sequence reads: CASSQDAGQGGDIQYF. The DNA of the CDR3 is TGTGCCAGCAGCCAAGACGCGGGGCAAGGAGGGGACATTCAGTACTTC. The rearrangement uses TRBV4-2 and TRBJ2-4; weak D call: TRBD2 (6 bases). Trimming pared 0 bases from V and 8 bases from J, leaving 17 bases between. CDR1 LGHNA and CDR2 YNFKEQ come from the germline V gene. This CDR3 is built from 16 residues.